The text below deals with one TCR beta chain. The clone's antigen remains unknown. No much larger clone is present one base from it, and per-base qualities are unavailable. This specimen belongs to a study of cytomegalovirus exposure and HLA in healthy donors (TCRdb year 2017). With respect to the entire study: According to a later analysis, one platform produced both the 120 validation repertoires and the approximately 600 repertoires of the first cohort. The study aimed to test whether signatures of past pathogen exposure could be identified by cataloging public T cell receptors. A separate validation cohort of over 95 different subjects was used in addition to the approximately 700-subject first cohort. To predict cytomegalovirus infection status, the study brought together high-throughput TCR immunosequencing, statistical association of individual TCRs with disease status, and machine learning. Results and caveats for the whole study, not just this receptor: A later analysis had no HLA typing for the validation cohort, so co-occurrence there was scored across all 130 or so repertoires. According to the authors, the approach could potentially be generalized to other disease states and immunological phenotypes. In vitro tests confirmed that a few of the cytomegalovirus-associated TCR beta chains recognize cytomegalovirus antigens. Cytomegalovirus status was reported to be diagnosed by the classifier with high specificity and sensitivity in both the original and validation cohorts. Subsequent analysis determined that TCRs grouped into clusters in the first cohort also showed a tendency toward co-occurrence across the roughly 130 validation repertoires, and about 94% of cluster scores exceeded 0. The study listed over 150 TCR beta chains as associated with cytomegalovirus. While some public TCRs were present in many individuals, most TCR sequences turned up only very rarely across donors.

Preparation of the library involved the immunoSEQ multiplex PCR assay. Under the source paper's analysis protocol: A statistical classification framework was built to diagnose cytomegalovirus status from the catalog of TCR beta chain sequences. The source is immuneACCESS, and TCRdb retained only in-frame sequences with V and J called. Part of the clones is not carried over; for the studies checked, unresolved V genes explain less than half of this, and the remainder is unexplained. The V and J calls and clone size come from that table; D and trimming were worked out from the DNA. This sample gives some 210,000 clones in total; approximately 87% of them show up just once. The ten largest clones take up 4.5% to 7% of the sample. Donors formed part of the validation cohort, which comprised 120 subjects and was distinct from the first cohort of under 800 subjects. What was sequenced was PBMCs. This sequence originates from a woman younger than 30 in good health and CMV-seronegative.

The DNA sequence is TGTGCCAGCAGTGAAGGGAGTCCCAATCAGCCCCAGCATTTT. Its product reads: CASSEGSPNQPQHF. This sequence uses TRBV25-1 and TRBJ1-5, with the D gene not clear enough to name. The germline V gene encodes CDR1 MGHDK and CDR2 SYGVNS. CDR3 length: 14 amino acids, cysteine to phenylalanine. Only CDR3 DNA is held: 42 bases, read in frame from base 1. V is reduced by 2 bases and J by 3 bases, leaving a spacing of 8 bases between them.